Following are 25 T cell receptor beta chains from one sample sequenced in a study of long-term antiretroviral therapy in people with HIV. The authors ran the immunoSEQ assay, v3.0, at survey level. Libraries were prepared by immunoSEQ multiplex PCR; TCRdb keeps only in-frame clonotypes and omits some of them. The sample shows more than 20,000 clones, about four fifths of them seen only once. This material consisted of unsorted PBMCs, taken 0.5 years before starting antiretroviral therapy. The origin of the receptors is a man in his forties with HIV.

The CDR3 reads CASSPGQGNNSPLHF. As DNA, the CDR3 is TGTGCCAGCAGCCCTGGACAGGGGAATAATTCACCCCTCCACTTT. This chain connects TRBV7-8 to TRBJ1-6; TRBD1 aligns across 9 bases. V trimming: 5 bases; J trimming: 5 bases; junction bases outside the gene matches: 4. The CDR3 runs 15 residues. Germline V CDR1 and CDR2: SGHVS, FQNEAQ.

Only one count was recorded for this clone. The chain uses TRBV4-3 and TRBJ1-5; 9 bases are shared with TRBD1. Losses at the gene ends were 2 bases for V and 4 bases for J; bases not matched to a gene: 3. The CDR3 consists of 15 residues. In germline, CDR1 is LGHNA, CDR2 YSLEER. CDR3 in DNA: TGCGCCAGCAGCCAATCGACAGGGGGAAATCAGCCCCAGCATTTT. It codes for CASSQSTGGNQPQHF.

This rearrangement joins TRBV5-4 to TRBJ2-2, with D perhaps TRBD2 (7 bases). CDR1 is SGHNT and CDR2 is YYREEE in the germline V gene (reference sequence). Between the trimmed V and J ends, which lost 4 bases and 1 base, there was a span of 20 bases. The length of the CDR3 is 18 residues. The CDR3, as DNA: TGTGCCAGCAGCCCCGGGGGGAGGGACACTCGGAACACCGGGGAGCTGTTTTTT. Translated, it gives CASSPGGRDTRNTGELFF.

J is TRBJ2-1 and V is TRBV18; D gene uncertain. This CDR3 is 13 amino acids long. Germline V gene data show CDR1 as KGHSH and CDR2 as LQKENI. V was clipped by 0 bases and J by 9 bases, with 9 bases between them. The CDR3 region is CASSPPVVSEQFF. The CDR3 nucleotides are TGTGCCAGCTCACCACCGGTTGTTTCTGAGCAGTTCTTC.

CDR3: CASSPPRSEKLFF. The CDR3 DNA reads as TGTGCCAGCAGCCCCCCGAGGAGTGAAAAACTGTTTTTT. V usage is TRBV6-5 and J usage is TRBJ1-4; D unresolved. CDR3 length: 13 amino acids. Trimming removed 6 bases from V and 7 bases from J, with 12 bases in between. The germline CDR1 and CDR2 sequences are MNHEY and SVGAGI.

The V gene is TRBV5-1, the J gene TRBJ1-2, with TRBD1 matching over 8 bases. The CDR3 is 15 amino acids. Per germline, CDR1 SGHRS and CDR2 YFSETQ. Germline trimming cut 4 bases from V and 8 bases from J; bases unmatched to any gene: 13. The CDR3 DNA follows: TGCGCCAGCAGCCCTTCGACAGGGGCCCCAGGGGGCTACACCTTC. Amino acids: CASSPSTGAPGGYTF. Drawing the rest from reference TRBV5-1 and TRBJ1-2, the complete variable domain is KAGVTQTPRYLIKTRGQQVTLSCSPISGHRSVSWYQQTPGQGLQFLFEYFSETQRNKGNFPGRFSGRQFSNSRSEMNVSTLELGDSALYLCASSPSTGAPGGYTFGSGTRLTVV.

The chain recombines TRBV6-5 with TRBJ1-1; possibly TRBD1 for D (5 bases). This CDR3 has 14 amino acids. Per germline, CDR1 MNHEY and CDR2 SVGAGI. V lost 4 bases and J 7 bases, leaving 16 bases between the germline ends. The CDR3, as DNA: TGTGCCAGCAGTTTCCCGGACGGGACCCATGAAGCTTTCTTT. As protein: CASSFPDGTHEAFF.

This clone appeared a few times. DNA of the CDR3: TGTGCCAGCAGTGAAGCCAACCGCCACACCTTC. This translates into CASSEANRHTF. The rearrangement joins TRBV6-1 to TRBJ1-2; D is unresolved. Germline V gene lookup returns CDR1 MNHNS and CDR2 SASEGT. The V end was cut by 0 bases, the J end by 12 bases, with 8 bases between. The CDR3 sequence is 11 residues long.

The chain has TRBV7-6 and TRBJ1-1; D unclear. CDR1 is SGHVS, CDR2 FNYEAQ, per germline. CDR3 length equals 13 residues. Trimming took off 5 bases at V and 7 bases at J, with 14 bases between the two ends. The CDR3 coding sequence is TGTGCCAGCAGCCCTCAAACCGGACGTGAAGCTTTCTTT. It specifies CASSPQTGREAFF.

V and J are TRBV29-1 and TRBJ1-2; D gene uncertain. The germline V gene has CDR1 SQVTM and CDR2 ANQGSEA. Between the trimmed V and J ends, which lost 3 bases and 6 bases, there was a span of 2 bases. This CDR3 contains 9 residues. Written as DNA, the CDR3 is TGCAGCGTTGATAATGGCTACACCTTC. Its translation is CSVDNGYTF.

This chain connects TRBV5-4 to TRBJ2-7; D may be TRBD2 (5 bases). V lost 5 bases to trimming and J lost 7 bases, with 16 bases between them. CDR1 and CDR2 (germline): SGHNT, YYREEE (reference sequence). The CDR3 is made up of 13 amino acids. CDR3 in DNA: TGTGCCAGCAGTGGCGGGCGGGTACGGGAGCAGTACTTC. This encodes CASSGGRVREQYF.

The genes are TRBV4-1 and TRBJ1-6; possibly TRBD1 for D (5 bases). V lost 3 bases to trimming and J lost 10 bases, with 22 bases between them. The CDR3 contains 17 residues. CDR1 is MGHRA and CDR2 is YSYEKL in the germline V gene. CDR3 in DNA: TGCGCCAGCAGCCATCCCCGGGGGGTTGTCTTAGGGTCACCCCTCCACTTT. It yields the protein CASSHPRGVVLGSPLHF.

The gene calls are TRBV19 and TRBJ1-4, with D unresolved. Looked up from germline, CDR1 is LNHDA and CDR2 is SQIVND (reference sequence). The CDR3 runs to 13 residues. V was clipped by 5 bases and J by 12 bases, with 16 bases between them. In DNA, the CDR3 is TGTGCCAGTAGTGCGACGAGGTCGACGGAACTGTTTTTT. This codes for CASSATRSTELFF.

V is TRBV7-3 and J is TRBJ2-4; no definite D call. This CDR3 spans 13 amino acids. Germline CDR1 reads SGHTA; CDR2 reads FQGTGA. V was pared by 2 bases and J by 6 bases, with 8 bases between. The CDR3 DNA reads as TGTGCCAGCAGCTTAGAAGCTGGAAACATTCAGTACTTC. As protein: CASSLEAGNIQYF.

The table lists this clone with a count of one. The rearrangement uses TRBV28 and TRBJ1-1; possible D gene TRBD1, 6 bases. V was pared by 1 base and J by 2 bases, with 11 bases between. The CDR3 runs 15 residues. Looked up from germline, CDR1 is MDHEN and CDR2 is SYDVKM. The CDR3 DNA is TGTGCCAGCAGTTTATCGGCAGGGGTCAACACTGAAGCTTTCTTT. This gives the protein CASSLSAGVNTEAFF.

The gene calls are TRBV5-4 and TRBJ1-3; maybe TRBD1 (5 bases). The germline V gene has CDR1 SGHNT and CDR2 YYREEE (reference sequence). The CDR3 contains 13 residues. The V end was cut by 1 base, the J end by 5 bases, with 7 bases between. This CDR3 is CASSLSGRNTIYF. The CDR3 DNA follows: TGTGCCAGCAGCTTGTCAGGGCGAAACACCATATATTTT.

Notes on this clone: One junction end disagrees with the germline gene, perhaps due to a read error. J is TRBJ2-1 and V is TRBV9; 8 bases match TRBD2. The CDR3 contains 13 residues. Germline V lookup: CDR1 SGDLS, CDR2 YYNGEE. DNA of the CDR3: TGTGCCACCTCCGGGGGGGCCTACGATGAGCAGTTCTTC. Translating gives CATSGGAYDEQFF.

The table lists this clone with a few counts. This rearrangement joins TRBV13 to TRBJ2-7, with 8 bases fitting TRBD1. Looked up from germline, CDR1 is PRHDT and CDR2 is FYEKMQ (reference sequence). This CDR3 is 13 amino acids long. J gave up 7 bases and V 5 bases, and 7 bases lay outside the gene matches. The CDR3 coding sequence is TGTGCCAGCAGCCCCGACAGGGGCGGGGAGCAGTACTTC. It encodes CASSPDRGGEQYF.

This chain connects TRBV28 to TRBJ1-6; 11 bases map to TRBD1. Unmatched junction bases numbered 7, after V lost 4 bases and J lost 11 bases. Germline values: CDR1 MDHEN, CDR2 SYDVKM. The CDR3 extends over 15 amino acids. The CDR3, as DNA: TGTGCCAGCAGTTCCGGACAGGGGGCTGCTCCACCCCTCCACTTT. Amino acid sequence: CASSSGQGAAPPLHF. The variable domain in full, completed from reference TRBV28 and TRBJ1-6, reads DVKVTQSSRYLVKRTGEKVFLECVQDMDHENMFWYRQDPGLGLRLIYFSYDVKMKEKGDIPEGYSVSREKKERFSLILESASTNQTSMYLCASSSGQGAAPPLHFGNGTRLTVT.

DNA of the CDR3: TGTGCCAGCAGCTCGGACGGATCCCGGATCTTTAACGAGCAGTACTTC. Translated, it gives CASSSDGSRIFNEQYF. This sequence joins TRBV11-2 and TRBJ2-7; no clear D. CDR1 is SGHAT, CDR2 FQNNGV, per germline. Trimming cost V 4 bases and J 5 bases, with 21 bases left between them. The CDR3 is 16 residues long.

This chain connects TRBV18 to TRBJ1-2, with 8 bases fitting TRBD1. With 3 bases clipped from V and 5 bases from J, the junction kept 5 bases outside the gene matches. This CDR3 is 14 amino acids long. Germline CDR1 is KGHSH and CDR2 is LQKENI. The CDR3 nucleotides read TGTGCCAGCTCACCTCGGGACAGGTTATATGGCTACACCTTC. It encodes CASSPRDRLYGYTF.

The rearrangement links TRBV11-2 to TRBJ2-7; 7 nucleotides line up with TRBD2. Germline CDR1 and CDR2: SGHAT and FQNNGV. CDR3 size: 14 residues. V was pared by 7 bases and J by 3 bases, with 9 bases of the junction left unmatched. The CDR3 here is CASTPVRGIYEQYF. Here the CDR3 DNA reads TGTGCCAGCACCCCGGTGCGGGGGATCTACGAGCAGTACTTC.

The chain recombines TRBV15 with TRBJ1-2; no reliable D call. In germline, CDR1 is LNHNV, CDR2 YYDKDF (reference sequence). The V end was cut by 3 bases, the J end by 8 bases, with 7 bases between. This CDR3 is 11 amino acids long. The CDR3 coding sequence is TGTGCCACCAGCAGCCTGAGGGGCTACACCTTC. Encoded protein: CATSSLRGYTF.

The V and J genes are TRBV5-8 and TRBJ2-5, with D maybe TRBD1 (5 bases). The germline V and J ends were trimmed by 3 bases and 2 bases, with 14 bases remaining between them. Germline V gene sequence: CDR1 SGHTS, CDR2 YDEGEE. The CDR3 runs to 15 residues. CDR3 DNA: TGTGCCAGCAGCTGGGGTCCGGACACGCAAGAGACCCAGTACTTC. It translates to CASSWGPDTQETQYF. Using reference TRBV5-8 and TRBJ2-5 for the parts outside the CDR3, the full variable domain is EAGVTQSPTHLIKTRGQQATLRCSPISGHTSVYWYQQALGLGLQFLLWYDEGEERNRGNFPPRFSGRQFPNYSSELNVNALELEDSALYLCASSWGPDTQETQYFGPGTRLLVL.

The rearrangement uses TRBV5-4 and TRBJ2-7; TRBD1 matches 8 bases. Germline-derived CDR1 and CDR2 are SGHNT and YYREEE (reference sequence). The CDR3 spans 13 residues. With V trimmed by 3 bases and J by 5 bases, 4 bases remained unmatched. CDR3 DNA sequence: TGTGCCAGCAGCTCGACAGGGGAGGACGAGCAGTACTTC. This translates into CASSSTGEDEQYF.